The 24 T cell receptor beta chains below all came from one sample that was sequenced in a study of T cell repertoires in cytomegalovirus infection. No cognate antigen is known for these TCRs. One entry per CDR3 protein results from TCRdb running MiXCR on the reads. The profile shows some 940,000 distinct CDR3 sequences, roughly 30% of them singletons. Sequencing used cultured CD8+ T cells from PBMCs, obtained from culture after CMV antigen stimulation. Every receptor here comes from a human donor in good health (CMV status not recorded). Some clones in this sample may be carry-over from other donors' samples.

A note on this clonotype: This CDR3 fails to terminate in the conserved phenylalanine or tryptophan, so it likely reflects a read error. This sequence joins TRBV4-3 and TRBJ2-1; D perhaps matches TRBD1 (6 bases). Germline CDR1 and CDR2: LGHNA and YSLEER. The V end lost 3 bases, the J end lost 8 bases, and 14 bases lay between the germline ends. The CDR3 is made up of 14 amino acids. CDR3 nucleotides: TGCGCCAGCAGCCAGGGGGCCCGTGGGGATGAGCAGTTCTCC. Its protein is CASSQGARGDEQFS.

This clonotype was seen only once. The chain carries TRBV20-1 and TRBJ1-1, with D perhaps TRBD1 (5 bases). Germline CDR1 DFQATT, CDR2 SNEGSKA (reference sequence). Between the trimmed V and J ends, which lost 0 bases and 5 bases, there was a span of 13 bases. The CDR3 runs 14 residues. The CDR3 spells CSARDGTRWTEAFF. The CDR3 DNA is TGCAGTGCTAGAGACGGGACCCGATGGACTGAAGCTTTCTTT.

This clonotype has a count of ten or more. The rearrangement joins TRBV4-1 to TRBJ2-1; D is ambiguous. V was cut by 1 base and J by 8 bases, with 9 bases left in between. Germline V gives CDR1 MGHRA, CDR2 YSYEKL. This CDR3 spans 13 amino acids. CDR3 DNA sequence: TGCGCCAGCAGCCAAGGAACGGGTGATGAGCAGTTCTTC. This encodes CASSQGTGDEQFF.

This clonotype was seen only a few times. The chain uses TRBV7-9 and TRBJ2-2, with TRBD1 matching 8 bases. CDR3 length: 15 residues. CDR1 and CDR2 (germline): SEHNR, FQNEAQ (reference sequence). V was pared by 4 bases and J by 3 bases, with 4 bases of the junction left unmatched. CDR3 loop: CASSSRDRYTGELFF. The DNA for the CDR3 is TGTGCCAGCAGCTCCCGGGACAGGTACACCGGGGAGCTGTTTTTT.

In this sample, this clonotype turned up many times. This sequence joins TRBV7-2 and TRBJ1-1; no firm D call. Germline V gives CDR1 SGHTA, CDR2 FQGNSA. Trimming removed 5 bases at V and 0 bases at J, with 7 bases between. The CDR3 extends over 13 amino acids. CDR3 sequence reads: CASSVQLNTEAFF. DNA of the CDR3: TGTGCCAGCAGCGTCCAACTGAACACTGAAGCTTTCTTT.

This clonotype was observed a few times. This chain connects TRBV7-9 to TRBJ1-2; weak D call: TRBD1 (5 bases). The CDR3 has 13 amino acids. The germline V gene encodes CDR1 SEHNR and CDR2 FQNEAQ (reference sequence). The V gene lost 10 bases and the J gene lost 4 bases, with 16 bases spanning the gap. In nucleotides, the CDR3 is TGTGCCACGGAGGTCAATCAGGGCTATGGCTACACCTTC. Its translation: CATEVNQGYGYTF.

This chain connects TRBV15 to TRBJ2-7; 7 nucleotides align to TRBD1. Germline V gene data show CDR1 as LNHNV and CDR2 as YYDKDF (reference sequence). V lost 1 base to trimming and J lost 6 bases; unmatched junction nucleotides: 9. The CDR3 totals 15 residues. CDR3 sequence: CATSRGGINRGEQYV. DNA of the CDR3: TGTGCCACCAGCAGAGGGGGGATAAACAGGGGCGAGCAGTACGTC.

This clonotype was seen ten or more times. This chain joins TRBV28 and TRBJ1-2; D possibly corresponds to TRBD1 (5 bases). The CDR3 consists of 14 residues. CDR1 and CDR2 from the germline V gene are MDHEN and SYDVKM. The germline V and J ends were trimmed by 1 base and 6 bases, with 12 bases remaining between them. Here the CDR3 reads CASSLFPLGDGYTF. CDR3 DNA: TGTGCCAGCAGTTTATTTCCCCTGGGGGATGGCTACACCTTC.

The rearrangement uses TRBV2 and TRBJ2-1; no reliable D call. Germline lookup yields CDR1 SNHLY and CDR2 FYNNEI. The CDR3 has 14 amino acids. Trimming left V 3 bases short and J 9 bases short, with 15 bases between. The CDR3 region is CASSDRSSYFEQFF. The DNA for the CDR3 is TGTGCCAGCAGTGACCGAAGCAGCTACTTTGAGCAGTTCTTC.

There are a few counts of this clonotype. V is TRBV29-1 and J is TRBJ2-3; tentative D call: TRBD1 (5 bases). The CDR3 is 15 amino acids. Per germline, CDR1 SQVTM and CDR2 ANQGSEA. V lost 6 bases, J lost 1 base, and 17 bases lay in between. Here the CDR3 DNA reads TGCAGCGTCCCCACCGGGCAGGGCCGCACAGATACGCAGTATTTT. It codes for CSVPTGQGRTDTQYF.

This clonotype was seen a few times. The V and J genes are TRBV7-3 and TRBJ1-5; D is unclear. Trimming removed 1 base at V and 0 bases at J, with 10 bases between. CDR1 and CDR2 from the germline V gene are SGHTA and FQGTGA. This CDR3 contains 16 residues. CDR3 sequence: CASSLIRSYSNQPQHF. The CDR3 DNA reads TGTGCCAGCAGCTTAATAAGGTCCTATAGCAATCAGCCCCAGCATTTT. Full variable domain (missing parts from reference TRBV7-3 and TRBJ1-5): GAGVSQTPSNKVTEKGKYVELRCDPISGHTALYWYRQSLGQGPEFLIYFQGTGAADDSGLPNDRFFAVRPEGSVSTLKIQRTERGDSAVYLCASSLIRSYSNQPQHFGDGTRLSIL.

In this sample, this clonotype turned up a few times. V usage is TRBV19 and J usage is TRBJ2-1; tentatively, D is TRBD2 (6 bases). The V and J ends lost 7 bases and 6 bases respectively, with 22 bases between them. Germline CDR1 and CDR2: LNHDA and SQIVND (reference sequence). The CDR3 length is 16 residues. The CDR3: CASKNPAPEGSNEQFF. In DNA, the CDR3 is TGTGCCAGTAAAAACCCAGCTCCGGAGGGGAGCAATGAGCAGTTCTTC.

In DNA, the CDR3 is TGTGCCAGCAGCCCTAAACTAGCGGGGGGTTTAAATGAGCAGTTCTTC. It yields the protein CASSPKLAGGLNEQFF. The chain has TRBV9 and TRBJ2-1, with 12 bases matching TRBD2. V lost 4 bases and J lost 7; bases outside the gene matches: 9. Germline V CDR1 and CDR2: SGDLS, YYNGEE. The CDR3 contains 16 residues. Combining the CDR3 with reference TRBV9 and TRBJ2-1 gives the whole variable domain DSGVTQTPKHLITATGQRVTLRCSPRSGDLSVYWYQQSLDQGLQFLIQYYNGEERAKGNILERFSAQQFPDLHSELNLSSLELGDSALYFCASSPKLAGGLNEQFFGPGTRLTVL.

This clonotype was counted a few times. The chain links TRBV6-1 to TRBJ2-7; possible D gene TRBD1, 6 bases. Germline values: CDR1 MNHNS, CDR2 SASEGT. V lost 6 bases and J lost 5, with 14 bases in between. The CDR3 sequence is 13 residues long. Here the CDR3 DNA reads TGTGCCAGCAGCTGGCTGGGGGCGAACGAGCAGTACGTC. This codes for CASSWLGANEQYV.

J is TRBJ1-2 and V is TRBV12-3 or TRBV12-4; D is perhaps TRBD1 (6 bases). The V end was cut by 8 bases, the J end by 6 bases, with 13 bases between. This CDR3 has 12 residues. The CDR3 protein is CASGEGGNGYTF. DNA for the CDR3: TGTGCCAGCGGTGAGGGGGGCAATGGCTACACCTTC.

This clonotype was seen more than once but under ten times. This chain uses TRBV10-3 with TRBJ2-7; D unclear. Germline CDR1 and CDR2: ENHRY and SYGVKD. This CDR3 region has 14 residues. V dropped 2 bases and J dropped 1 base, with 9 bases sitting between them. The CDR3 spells CAISEVNESYEQYF. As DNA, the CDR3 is TGTGCCATCAGTGAGGTGAACGAGTCCTACGAGCAGTACTTC.

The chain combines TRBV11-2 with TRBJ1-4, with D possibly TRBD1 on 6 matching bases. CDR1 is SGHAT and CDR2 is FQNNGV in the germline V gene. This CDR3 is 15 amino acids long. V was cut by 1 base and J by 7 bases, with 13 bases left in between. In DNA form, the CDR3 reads TGTGCCAGCAGCTTAGCGCAGGGGCAGGGTGAAAAACTGTTTTTT. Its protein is CASSLAQGQGEKLFF.

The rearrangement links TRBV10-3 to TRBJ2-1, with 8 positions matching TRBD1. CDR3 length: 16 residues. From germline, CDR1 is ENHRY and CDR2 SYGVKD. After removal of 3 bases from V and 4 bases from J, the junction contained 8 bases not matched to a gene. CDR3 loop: CAISEFRDRTYNEQFF. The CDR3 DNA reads TGTGCCATCAGTGAATTCCGGGACAGGACTTACAATGAGCAGTTCTTC.

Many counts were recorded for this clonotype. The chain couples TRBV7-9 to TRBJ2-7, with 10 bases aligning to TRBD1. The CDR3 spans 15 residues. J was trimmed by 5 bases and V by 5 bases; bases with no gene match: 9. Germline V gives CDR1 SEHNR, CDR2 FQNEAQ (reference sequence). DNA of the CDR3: TGTGCCAGCAGCACCCGGGACAGGGGATGGCACGAGCAGTACGTC. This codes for CASSTRDRGWHEQYV.

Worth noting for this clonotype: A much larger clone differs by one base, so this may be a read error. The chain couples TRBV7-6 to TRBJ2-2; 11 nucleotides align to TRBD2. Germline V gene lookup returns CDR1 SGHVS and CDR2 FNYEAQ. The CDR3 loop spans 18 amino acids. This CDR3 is CVSSLLAGGLSNTGELFF. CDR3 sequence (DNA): TGTGTCAGCAGCTTATTAGCGGGGGGGCTCTCGAACACCGGGGAGCTGTTTTTT.

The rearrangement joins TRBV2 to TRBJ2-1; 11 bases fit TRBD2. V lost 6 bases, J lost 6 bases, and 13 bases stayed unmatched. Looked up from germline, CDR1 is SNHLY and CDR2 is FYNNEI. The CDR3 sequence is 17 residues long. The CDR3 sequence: CASSSTSGREWGNEQFF. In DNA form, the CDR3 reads TGTGCCAGCAGCTCTACTAGCGGGAGAGAGTGGGGCAATGAGCAGTTCTTC.

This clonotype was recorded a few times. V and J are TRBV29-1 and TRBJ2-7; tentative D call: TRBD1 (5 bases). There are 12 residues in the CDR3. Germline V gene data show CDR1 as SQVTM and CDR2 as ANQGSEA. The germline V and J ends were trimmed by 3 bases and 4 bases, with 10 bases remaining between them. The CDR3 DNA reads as TGCAGCGTTGACGCAGGGTTATACGAGCAGTACTTC. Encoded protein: CSVDAGLYEQYF.

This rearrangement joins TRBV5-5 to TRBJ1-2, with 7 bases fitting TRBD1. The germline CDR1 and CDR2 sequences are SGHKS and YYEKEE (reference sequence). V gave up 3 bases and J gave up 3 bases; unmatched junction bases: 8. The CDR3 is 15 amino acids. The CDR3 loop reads CASSSFRDRDYGYTF. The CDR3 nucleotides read TGTGCCAGCAGCTCATTCCGGGACAGAGACTATGGCTACACCTTC.

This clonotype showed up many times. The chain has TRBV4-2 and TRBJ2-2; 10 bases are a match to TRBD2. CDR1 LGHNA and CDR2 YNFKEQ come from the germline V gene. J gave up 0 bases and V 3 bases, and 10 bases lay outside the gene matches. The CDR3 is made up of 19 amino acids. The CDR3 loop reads CASSHLESSGGSNTGELFF. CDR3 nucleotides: TGTGCCAGCAGCCACCTCGAGTCTAGCGGGGGCTCGAACACCGGGGAGCTGTTTTTT.